Following are 26 T cell receptor beta chains from one sample sequenced in a study of cytomegalovirus exposure and HLA in healthy donors. PCR employed 60 Vbeta and 13 Jbeta primers. Clones were read by immunoSEQ multiplex PCR, and TCRdb kept only the in-frame ones, dropping some. This table has about 180,000 clones, roughly 87% appearing once. Sequenced: PBMCs. These TCRs come from a woman in her 50s in good health and CMV-seronegative.

The J gene is TRBJ2-1, the V gene TRBV5-4; 7 nucleotides agree with TRBD2. V gave up 4 bases and J gave up 2 bases; unmatched junction bases: 6. Germline CDR1 SGHNT, CDR2 YYREEE (reference sequence). The CDR3 consists of 15 residues. The CDR3 sequence is CASSPGGSAYNEQFF. The CDR3 DNA reads TGTGCCAGCAGCCCCGGGGGGTCCGCCTACAATGAGCAGTTCTTC. Supplemented by reference TRBV5-4 and TRBJ2-1, the full variable domain reads ETGVTQSPTHLIKTRGQQVTLRCSSQSGHNTVSWYQQALGQGPQFIFQYYREEENGRGNFPPRFSGLQFPNYSSELNVNALELDDSALYLCASSPGGSAYNEQFFGPGTRLTVL.

This chain joins TRBV11-2 and TRBJ1-2; 10 bases match TRBD1. The germline V gene encodes CDR1 SGHAT and CDR2 FQNNGV. V was clipped by 10 bases and J by 0 bases; unmatched bases: 8. The CDR3 loop spans 15 amino acids. This CDR3 reads CATTGQGPSNYGYTF. In DNA form, the CDR3 reads TGTGCCACTACGGGACAGGGGCCCTCTAACTATGGCTACACCTTC.

This clone was counted a single time. The V call is TRBV19, the J call TRBJ2-7; D is undetermined. CDR1 is LNHDA and CDR2 is SQIVND in the germline V gene (reference sequence). There are 14 residues in the CDR3. V lost 0 bases, J lost 0 bases, and 6 bases lay in between. This CDR3 reads CASSIEQNSYEQYF. In nucleotides, the CDR3 is TGTGCCAGTAGTATAGAACAAAACTCCTACGAGCAGTACTTC.

This chain joins TRBV29-1 and TRBJ2-5; D remains unclear. The CDR3 is 13 amino acids. The V gene's germline CDR1 is SQVTM and CDR2 ANQGSEA. V dropped 4 bases and J dropped 5 bases, with 14 bases sitting between them. This CDR3 reads CSVGEPSVETQYF. In DNA, the CDR3 is TGCAGCGTTGGTGAACCGTCGGTTGAGACCCAGTACTTC.

In its sample, this clone was seen once. This rearrangement joins TRBV15 to TRBJ2-5; 7 nucleotides line up with TRBD1. Matching the DNA end better, TRBJ2-7 makes the J call doubtful. The CDR3 is 15 amino acids. Germline V gene sequence: CDR1 LNHNV, CDR2 YYDKDF (reference sequence). The CDR3, as DNA: TGTGCCACCAGCAGAGAAGTCGGACAGGCCTACGAGCAGTACTTC. This encodes CATSREVGQAYEQYF.

This chain uses TRBV6-5 with TRBJ1-5; TRBD1 matches 8 bases. V gave up 2 bases and J gave up 7 bases; unmatched junction bases: 7. The CDR3 has 15 residues. Per the germline V gene, CDR1 is MNHEY and CDR2 is SVGAGI. The CDR3 DNA is TGTGCCAGCAGTTACACTGGACAGGGAGGCCAGCCCCAGCATTTT. It encodes CASSYTGQGGQPQHF.

J is TRBJ2-7 and V is TRBV21-1; the D segment call TRBD2 is taken from the table without a DNA check. TRBV21-1 is a listed pseudogene. The CDR3 consists of 11 residues. The CDR3 sequence is CASSNHCEQYF. The CDR3 nucleotides read TGTGCCAGCAGTAACCACTGCGAGCAGTACTTC.

V is TRBV5-1 and J is TRBJ2-3; 12 bases fit TRBD2. This CDR3 has 18 amino acids. Losses at the gene ends were 6 bases for V and 2 bases for J; bases not matched to a gene: 13. Germline assignment: CDR1 SGHRS and CDR2 YFSETQ. The CDR3 region is CASKTPGLAGPATDTQYF. The CDR3 nucleotides are TGCGCCAGCAAGACTCCGGGACTAGCGGGCCCCGCCACAGATACGCAGTATTTT.

This clone was observed once. This sequence joins TRBV27 and TRBJ1-6; maybe TRBD1 (5 bases). Germline V gene lookup returns CDR1 MNHEY and CDR2 SMNVEV (reference sequence). Deletions cut 6 bases from V and 7 bases from J, with 10 bases between. This CDR3 is built from 13 residues. CDR3 DNA sequence: TGTGCCAGCAGGGGGCAAGCGAATTCACCCCTCCACTTT. Its translation: CASRGQANSPLHF.

The rearrangement links TRBV6-5 to TRBJ2-7; D is possibly TRBD1 (5 bases). CDR3 length equals 13 residues. Trimming took 5 bases from V and 5 from J, leaving 13 bases between them. Germline CDR1 is MNHEY and CDR2 is SVGAGI. The CDR3 region is CASSREPGNEQYF. For the CDR3, the DNA is TGTGCCAGCAGTAGAGAACCAGGGAACGAGCAGTACTTC.

The chain employs TRBV2 and TRBJ1-3, with D possibly matching TRBD1 (5 bases). This CDR3 has 13 residues. Trimming pared 4 bases from V and 1 base from J, leaving 5 bases between. Germline V CDR1 and CDR2: SNHLY, FYNNEI. The CDR3 DNA sequence: TGTGCCAGCAGTGCAGGGTCTGGAAACACCATATATTTT. Amino acids: CASSAGSGNTIYF.

This chain joins TRBV7-2 and TRBJ2-5; possible D gene TRBD2, 5 bases. The germline CDR1 and CDR2 sequences are SGHTA and FQGNSA. V was shortened by 4 bases and J by 3 bases, with 15 bases between the two germline ends. The CDR3 loop spans 15 amino acids. The CDR3 DNA sequence: TGTGCCAGCAGCTCTAGGCGGAACGGGAAAGAGACCCAGTACTTC. Residues: CASSSRRNGKETQYF.

The V gene is TRBV6-5, the J gene TRBJ1-5; D is possibly TRBD1 (6 bases). This CDR3 region has 13 residues. The V end lost 8 bases, the J end lost 7 bases, and 15 bases lay between the germline ends. Looked up from germline, CDR1 is MNHEY and CDR2 is SVGAGI. The DNA for the CDR3 is TGTGCCAGCGGGGGCGCACGCTCCCAGCCCCAGCATTTT. This codes for CASGGARSQPQHF.

The rearrangement links TRBV10-3 to TRBJ1-3; D not resolved. Germline V gene data show CDR1 as ENHRY and CDR2 as SYGVKD. The CDR3 is 13 amino acids. Deletions cut 0 bases from V and 15 bases from J, with 15 bases between. This chain's CDR3 is CAISESGPGQAYF. In nucleotides, the CDR3 is TGTGCCATCAGTGAGTCCGGCCCGGGTCAAGCATATTTT.

The rearrangement joins TRBV14 to TRBJ2-5; TRBD2 agrees at 7 bases. The CDR3 consists of 15 residues. The V gene's germline CDR1 is SGHDN and CDR2 FVKESK. The V and J ends lost 3 bases and 4 bases, in that order; junction bases with no gene match: 8. CDR3: CASSHPAGALETQYF. DNA of the CDR3: TGTGCCAGCAGCCATCCCGCGGGAGCACTAGAGACCCAGTACTTC.

The chain combines TRBV29-1 with TRBJ1-1; D is unclear. The CDR3 runs to 10 residues. The V end lost 4 bases, the J end lost 3 bases, and 3 bases lay between the germline ends. Germline CDR1 SQVTM, CDR2 ANQGSEA. The CDR3 DNA follows: TGCAGCGTTGCGGACACTGAAGCTTTCTTT. Protein product: CSVADTEAFF.

V is TRBV5-1 and J is TRBJ2-4, with 11 nucleotides matching TRBD2. The CDR3 contains 16 residues. Germline assignment: CDR1 SGHRS and CDR2 YFSETQ. V lost 6 bases and J lost 7; bases outside the gene matches: 12. The CDR3 DNA follows: TGCGCCAGCACCCAGGGACTAGCGGAGGGAGGGAACATTCAGTACTTC. Amino acid sequence: CASTQGLAEGGNIQYF.

The CDR3 protein is CASSLLGGQGAGELFF. The DNA for the CDR3 is TGTGCCAGCAGCTTGCTTGGGGGACAGGGTGCCGGGGAGCTGTTTTTT. The gene calls are TRBV5-4 and TRBJ2-2; the match to TRBD1 covers 9 bases. The CDR3 spans 16 residues. The trim removed 1 base at V and 6 bases at J, leaving 7 bases unmatched. Germline CDR1 is SGHNT and CDR2 is YYREEE (reference sequence).

The V gene is TRBV7-6, the J gene TRBJ2-5; TRBD2 matches at 7 bases. The tail of the sequence fits TRBJ2-7 better, so the J call may be wrong. This CDR3 is 16 amino acids long. CDR1 and CDR2 from the germline V gene are SGHVS and FNYEAQ. The CDR3 reads CASSSTIAGASYEQYF. CDR3 coding DNA: TGTGCCAGCAGTTCTACCATAGCGGGCGCCTCCTACGAGCAGTACTTC.

The chain recombines TRBV11-2 with TRBJ2-1; tentatively, D is TRBD2 (5 bases). This CDR3 region has 12 residues. The germline gives CDR1 SGHAT, CDR2 FQNNGV. The ends were cut back, 6 bases at V and 8 bases at J, with 11 bases in the middle. The CDR3 spells CASSFSDHEQFF. The CDR3 coding sequence is TGTGCCAGCAGTTTTAGCGACCATGAGCAGTTCTTC.

The chain uses TRBV5-1 and TRBJ2-1, with a tentative D call TRBD1 (6 bases). The CDR3 runs 13 residues. Germline V gene lookup returns CDR1 SGHRS and CDR2 YFSETQ. Trimming pared 4 bases from V and 6 bases from J, leaving 11 bases between. The CDR3 loop is CASSQDSGNEQFF. In DNA form, the CDR3 reads TGCGCCAGCAGCCAGGACAGCGGCAATGAGCAGTTCTTC.

A single count supports this clone. This chain uses TRBV27 with TRBJ2-7; possible D gene TRBD2, 5 bases. The V gene's germline CDR1 is MNHEY and CDR2 SMNVEV (reference sequence). The germline V and J ends were trimmed by 7 bases and 2 bases, with 12 bases remaining between them. The CDR3 has 13 amino acids. The CDR3 DNA reads TGTGCCAGCAAAGGAGGCGGTACCTACGAGCAGTACTTC. Translating gives CASKGGGTYEQYF.

The chain links TRBV2 to TRBJ2-7; 12 bases align to TRBD2. The CDR3 covers 14 residues. The germline V gene has CDR1 SNHLY and CDR2 FYNNEI. J gave up 2 bases and V 6 bases, and 2 bases lay outside the gene matches. The chain's CDR3 is CASRRTSGAYEQYF. The CDR3, as DNA: TGTGCCAGCAGGCGGACTAGCGGGGCCTACGAGCAGTACTTC.

This chain uses TRBV4-3 with TRBJ2-1; no clear D. The V end lost 0 bases, the J end lost 1 base, and 7 bases lay between the germline ends. CDR1 is LGHNA, CDR2 YSLEER, per germline. The CDR3 is made up of 15 amino acids. CDR3 in DNA: TGCGCCAGCAGCCAAGATTCCAGGTCCTACAATGAGCAGTTCTTC. Translation: CASSQDSRSYNEQFF.

This rearrangement joins TRBV28 to TRBJ1-2; TRBD1 is a possible D gene (5 bases). The CDR3 length is 14 residues. The V end was cut by 0 bases, the J end by 8 bases, with 13 bases between. CDR1 is MDHEN, CDR2 SYDVKM, per germline. For the CDR3, the DNA is TGTGCCAGCAGTTTATGGGGAGGGACGGGCGGCTACACCTTC. It encodes CASSLWGGTGGYTF.

The rearrangement joins TRBV6-5 to TRBJ1-4; TRBD1 might be the D (5 bases). The V gene lost 4 bases and the J gene lost 9 bases, with 15 bases spanning the gap. Germline-derived CDR1 and CDR2 are MNHEY and SVGAGI. This CDR3 is 14 amino acids long. The CDR3 DNA follows: TGTGCCAGCAGTTCCCCTGGGGAGGGGCAAAAACTGTTTTTT. This codes for CASSSPGEGQKLFF.